These T cell receptor beta chains were read from a single sample in a study of T cell responses to AZD1222 COVID-19 vaccine. Libraries were prepared by immunoSEQ multiplex PCR; TCRdb keeps only in-frame clonotypes and omits some of them. The sample records about 85,000 clones, roughly 90% being singletons. The input for sequencing was peripheral blood, taken on day 0 of AZD1222 vaccination. The receptors here all came from an adult in good health. Both conserved end residues are part of each CDR3. The order of the fields is D gene, V gene, CDR3 protein. The D gene is left open where the match is weak.

d_gene: -; v_gene: TRBV19; CDR3aa: CASTQGFPNYGYTF
d_gene: TRBD2; v_gene: TRBV5-1; CDR3aa: CASSQLAGVDNEQFF
d_gene: -; v_gene: TRBV11-3; CDR3aa: CASSLYTHYEQYF
d_gene: TRBD2; v_gene: TRBV3-1/TRBV3-2; CDR3aa: CASSQDSSGNYNEQFF
d_gene: -; v_gene: TRBV30; CDR3aa: CAWSGGGYGYTF
d_gene: -; v_gene: TRBV5-1; CDR3aa: CASSLSQGPNSPLHF
d_gene: TRBD1; v_gene: TRBV14; CDR3aa: CASSPSLQGARNEQFF
d_gene: TRBD2; v_gene: TRBV7-2; CDR3aa: CASSKTSGRVEQFF
d_gene: -; v_gene: TRBV29-1; CDR3aa: CSVHDKANYGYTF
d_gene: TRBD1; v_gene: TRBV6-5; CDR3aa: CASRSPGQGAQGYTF
d_gene: TRBD1; v_gene: TRBV3-1/TRBV3-2; CDR3aa: CASTRGRTGELFF
d_gene: -; v_gene: TRBV9; CDR3aa: CASSPAPGPGNTIYF
d_gene: TRBD1; v_gene: TRBV27; CDR3aa: CASSTRTGDYGYTF
d_gene: TRBD2; v_gene: TRBV5-4; CDR3aa: CASSSPGLAGAVSYNEQFF
d_gene: TRBD1; v_gene: TRBV5-1; CDR3aa: CASSEGQGASGNTIYF
d_gene: -; v_gene: TRBV19; CDR3aa: CASSDYVGNYNSPLHF
d_gene: TRBD1; v_gene: TRBV3-1/TRBV3-2; CDR3aa: CASSRGQGADEQYF
d_gene: -; v_gene: TRBV27; CDR3aa: CASSDEGIEQFF
d_gene: TRBD1; v_gene: TRBV7-6; CDR3aa: CASSPRTGPLGTEAFF
d_gene: TRBD2; v_gene: TRBV24-1; CDR3aa: CATSGLAGTSGYNEQFF
d_gene: -; v_gene: TRBV5-8; CDR3aa: CASRSPRGEGAEAFF
d_gene: -; v_gene: TRBV6-4; CDR3aa: CASSEVAGNQPQHF
d_gene: TRBD1; v_gene: TRBV6-5; CDR3aa: CASSSWAGGTEKLFF
d_gene: -; v_gene: TRBV6-6; CDR3aa: CASSRKAGAENLNQPQHF
d_gene: TRBD1; v_gene: TRBV28; CDR3aa: CASRLPGTGFRNTIYF
d_gene: TRBD1; v_gene: TRBV18; CDR3aa: CASSRGQGTSTDTQYF
d_gene: TRBD1; v_gene: TRBV6-5; CDR3aa: CASSYRGQGTSPLHF
d_gene: TRBD2; v_gene: TRBV7-3; CDR3aa: CASSLAGGPQYF
d_gene: -; v_gene: TRBV2; CDR3aa: CASSEGMNTEAFF
d_gene: -; v_gene: TRBV3-1/TRBV3-2; CDR3aa: CASSQARIYYTF
d_gene: TRBD2; v_gene: TRBV3-1/TRBV3-2; CDR3aa: CASGPSGGHQETQYF
d_gene: -; v_gene: TRBV7-8; CDR3aa: CASSLLLETQYF
d_gene: TRBD2; v_gene: TRBV10-2; CDR3aa: CASSEPGGAQYF
d_gene: TRBD1; v_gene: TRBV2; CDR3aa: CASRTAGDRGGNEQFF
d_gene: TRBD1; v_gene: TRBV2; CDR3aa: CASSETVGQGKETQYF
d_gene: -; v_gene: TRBV27; CDR3aa: CASSLGGANTEAFF
d_gene: TRBD2; v_gene: TRBV28; CDR3aa: CASRASGGGEQYF
d_gene: TRBD2; v_gene: TRBV19; CDR3aa: CASSRRLTGGESSYNEQFF
d_gene: TRBD1; v_gene: TRBV3-1/TRBV3-2; CDR3aa: CASSPNRGQNTEAFF
d_gene: -; v_gene: TRBV28; CDR3aa: CASNQGRGSEAFF
d_gene: TRBD2; v_gene: TRBV14; CDR3aa: CASSQDLSSGRTDTQYF
d_gene: TRBD1; v_gene: TRBV13; CDR3aa: CASSFRQGRGTNEKLFF
d_gene: TRBD1; v_gene: TRBV3-1/TRBV3-2; CDR3aa: CASSRAKLRDSTYEQYF
d_gene: -; v_gene: TRBV6-5; CDR3aa: CASRGTVSNQPQHF
d_gene: TRBD2; v_gene: TRBV7-2; CDR3aa: CASSVGSGMGGEQYF
d_gene: TRBD1; v_gene: TRBV9; CDR3aa: CASSVTGTGWNSPLHF
d_gene: -; v_gene: TRBV15; CDR3aa: CATRGDVGAYEQYF